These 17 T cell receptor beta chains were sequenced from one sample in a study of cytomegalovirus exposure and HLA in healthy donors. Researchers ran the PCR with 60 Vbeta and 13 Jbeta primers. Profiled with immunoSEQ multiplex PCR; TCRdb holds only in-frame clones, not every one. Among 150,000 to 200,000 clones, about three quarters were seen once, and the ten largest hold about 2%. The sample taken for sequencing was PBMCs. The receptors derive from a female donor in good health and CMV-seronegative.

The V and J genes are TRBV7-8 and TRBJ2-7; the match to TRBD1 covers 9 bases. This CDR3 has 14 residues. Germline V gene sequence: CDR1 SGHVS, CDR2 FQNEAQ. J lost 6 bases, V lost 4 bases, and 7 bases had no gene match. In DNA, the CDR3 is TGTGCCAGCAGCTGGGACAGGGTAGGATCCGAGCAGTACTTC. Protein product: CASSWDRVGSEQYF. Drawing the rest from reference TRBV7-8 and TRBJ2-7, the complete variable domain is GAGVSQSPRYKVAKRGQDVALRCDPISGHVSLFWYQQALGQGPEFLTYFQNEAQLDKSGLPSDRFFAERPEGSVSTLKIQRTQQEDSAVYLCASSWDRVGSEQYFGPGTRLTVT.

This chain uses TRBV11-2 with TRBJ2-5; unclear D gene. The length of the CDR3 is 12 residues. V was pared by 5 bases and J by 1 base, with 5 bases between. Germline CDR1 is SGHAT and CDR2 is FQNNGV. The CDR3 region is CASSPVQETQYF. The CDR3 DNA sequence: TGTGCCAGCAGCCCGGTCCAAGAGACCCAGTACTTC. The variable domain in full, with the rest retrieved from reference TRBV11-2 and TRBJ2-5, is EAGVAQSPRYKIIEKRQSVAFWCNPISGHATLYWYQQILGQGPKLLIQFQNNGVVDDSQLPKDRFSAERLKGVDSTLKIQPAKLEDSAVYLCASSPVQETQYFGPGTRLLVL.

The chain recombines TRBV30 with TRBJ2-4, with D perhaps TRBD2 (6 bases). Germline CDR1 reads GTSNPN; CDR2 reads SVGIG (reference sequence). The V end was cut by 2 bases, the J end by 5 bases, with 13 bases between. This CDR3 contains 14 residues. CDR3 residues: CAWSIGGPQNIQYF. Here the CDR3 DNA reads TGTGCCTGGAGTATAGGAGGGCCGCAAAACATTCAGTACTTC.

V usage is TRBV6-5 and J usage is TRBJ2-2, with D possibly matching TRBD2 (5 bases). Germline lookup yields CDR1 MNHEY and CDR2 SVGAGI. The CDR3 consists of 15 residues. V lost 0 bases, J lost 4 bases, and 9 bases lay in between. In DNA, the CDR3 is TGTGCCAGCAGTTACTCAAAGGGAGTCACCGGGGAGCTGTTTTTT. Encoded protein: CASSYSKGVTGELFF.

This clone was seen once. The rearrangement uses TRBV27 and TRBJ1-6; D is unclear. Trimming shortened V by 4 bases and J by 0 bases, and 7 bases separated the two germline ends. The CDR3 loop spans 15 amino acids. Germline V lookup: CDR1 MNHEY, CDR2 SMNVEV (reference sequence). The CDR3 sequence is CASSSISSYNSPLHF. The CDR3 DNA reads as TGTGCCAGCAGTTCGATTAGCTCCTATAATTCACCCCTCCACTTT.

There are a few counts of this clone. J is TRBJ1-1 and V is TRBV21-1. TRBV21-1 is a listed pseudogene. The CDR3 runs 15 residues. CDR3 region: CASSKERGANTEAFF. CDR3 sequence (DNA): TGTGCCAGCAGCAAAGAGCGGGGGGCTAACACTGAAGCTTTCTTT.

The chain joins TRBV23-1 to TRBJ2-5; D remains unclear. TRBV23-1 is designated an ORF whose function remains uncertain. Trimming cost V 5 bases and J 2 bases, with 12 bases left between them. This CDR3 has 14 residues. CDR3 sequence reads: CASSIIAGQETQYF. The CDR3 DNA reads TGCGCCAGCAGTATCATCGCAGGACAAGAGACCCAGTACTTC.

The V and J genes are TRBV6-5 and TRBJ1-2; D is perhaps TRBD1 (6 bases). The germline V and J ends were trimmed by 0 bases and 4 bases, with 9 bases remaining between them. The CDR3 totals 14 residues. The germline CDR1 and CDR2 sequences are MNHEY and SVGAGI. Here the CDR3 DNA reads TGTGCCAGCAGTTACTCGGAAGGGGGCTATGGCTACACCTTC. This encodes CASSYSEGGYGYTF.

The CDR3 loop is CAWSPADFSYEQYF. The CDR3 nucleotides read TGTGCCTGGAGCCCCGCGGATTTTTCCTACGAGCAGTACTTC. The rearrangement links TRBV30 to TRBJ2-7; no firm D call. V shed 3 bases and J shed 1 base, with 13 bases lying between them. This CDR3 is built from 14 residues. Germline values: CDR1 GTSNPN, CDR2 SVGIG (reference sequence).

CDR3 nucleotides: TGCGCCAGCAGCTCCGGGACTACCAGTGGTGAGCAGTTCTTC. As protein: CASSSGTTSGEQFF. This sequence joins TRBV5-1 and TRBJ2-1; TRBD2 aligns across 7 bases. The trim removed 3 bases at V and 9 bases at J, leaving 9 bases unmatched. The CDR3 runs 14 residues. Per germline, CDR1 SGHRS and CDR2 YFSETQ.

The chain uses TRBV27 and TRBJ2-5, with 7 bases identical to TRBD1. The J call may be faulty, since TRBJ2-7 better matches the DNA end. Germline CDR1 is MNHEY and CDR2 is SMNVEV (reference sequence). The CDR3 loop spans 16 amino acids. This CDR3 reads CASSLSQGEYAYEQYF. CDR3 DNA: TGTGCCAGCAGTTTATCGCAGGGGGAGTACGCCTACGAGCAGTACTTC.

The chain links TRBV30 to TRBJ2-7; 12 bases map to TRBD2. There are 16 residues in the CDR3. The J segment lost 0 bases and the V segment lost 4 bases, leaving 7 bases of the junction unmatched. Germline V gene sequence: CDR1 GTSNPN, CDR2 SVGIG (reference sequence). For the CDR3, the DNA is TGTGCCTGGACCAGACTAGCGGGAGTGAACTCCTACGAGCAGTACTTC. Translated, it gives CAWTRLAGVNSYEQYF.

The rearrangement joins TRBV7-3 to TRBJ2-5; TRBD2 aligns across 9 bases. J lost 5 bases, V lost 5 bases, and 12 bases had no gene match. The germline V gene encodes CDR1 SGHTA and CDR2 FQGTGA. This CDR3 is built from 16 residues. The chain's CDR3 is CASSTSGRGGQETQYF. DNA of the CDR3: TGTGCCAGCAGCACCAGCGGGCGGGGGGGCCAGGAGACCCAGTACTTC.

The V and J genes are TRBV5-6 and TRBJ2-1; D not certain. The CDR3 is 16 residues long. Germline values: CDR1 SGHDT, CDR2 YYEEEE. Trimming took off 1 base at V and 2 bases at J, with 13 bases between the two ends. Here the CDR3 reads CASSLFLAVPYNEQFF. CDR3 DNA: TGTGCCAGCAGCTTGTTCTTGGCGGTCCCCTACAATGAGCAGTTCTTC. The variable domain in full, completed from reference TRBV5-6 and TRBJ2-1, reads DAGVTQSPTHLIKTRGQQVTLRCSPKSGHDTVSWYQQALGQGPQFIFQYYEEEERQRGNFPDRFSGHQFPNYSSELNVNALLLGDSALYLCASSLFLAVPYNEQFFGPGTRLTVL.

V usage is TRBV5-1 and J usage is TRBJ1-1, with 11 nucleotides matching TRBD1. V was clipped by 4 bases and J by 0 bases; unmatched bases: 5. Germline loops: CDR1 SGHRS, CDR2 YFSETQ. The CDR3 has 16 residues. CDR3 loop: CASSGGQGGMNTEAFF. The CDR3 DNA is TGCGCCAGCAGCGGGGGACAGGGGGGGATGAACACTGAAGCTTTCTTT.

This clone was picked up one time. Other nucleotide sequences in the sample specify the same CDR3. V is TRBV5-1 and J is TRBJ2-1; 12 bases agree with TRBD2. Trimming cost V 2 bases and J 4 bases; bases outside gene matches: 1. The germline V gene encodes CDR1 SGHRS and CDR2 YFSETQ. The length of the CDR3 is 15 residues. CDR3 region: CASSLTSGGYNEQFF. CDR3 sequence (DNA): TGCGCCAGCAGCTTAACTAGCGGGGGGTACAATGAGCAGTTCTTC.

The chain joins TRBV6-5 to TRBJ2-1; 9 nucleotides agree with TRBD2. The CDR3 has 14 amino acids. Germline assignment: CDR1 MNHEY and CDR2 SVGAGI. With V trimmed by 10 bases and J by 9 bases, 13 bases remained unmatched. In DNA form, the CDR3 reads TGTGCCACCGAAAAAAGCGGGGGGCCCTCTGAGCAGTTCTTC. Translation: CATEKSGGPSEQFF.